Shown below are 23 T cell receptor beta chains from a single sample sequenced in a study of multiple sclerosis patients with progressive multifocal leukoencephalopathy. Stated time point: time of PML onset. Here immunoSEQ multiplex PCR was the method, and the copy in TCRdb shows in-frame clones only, minus some. Among approximately 27,000 clones listed, around 85% were seen once. The material was PBMCs, obtained from a patient treated with natalizumab. These receptors were taken from a woman aged 25 to 45 with progressive multifocal leukoencephalopathy.

The chain recombines TRBV4-1 with TRBJ2-3; 8 nucleotides align to TRBD2. From germline, CDR1 is MGHRA and CDR2 YSYEKL. V dropped 1 base and J dropped 9; count of bases not matched to a gene: 0. The CDR3 has 12 amino acids. The CDR3 DNA is TGCGCCAGCAGCCAAGGACTAGCGACGCAGTATTTT. Translated, it gives CASSQGLATQYF.

The genes are TRBV5-1 and TRBJ2-3; TRBD2 is a possible D gene (6 bases). Germline V gives CDR1 SGHRS, CDR2 YFSETQ. CDR3 length: 15 residues. V lost 1 base to trimming and J lost 0 bases, with 9 bases between them. The CDR3 reads CASSLYGGSTDTQYF. As DNA, the CDR3 is TGCGCCAGCAGCTTGTACGGGGGTAGCACAGATACGCAGTATTTT.

The chain recombines TRBV7-8 with TRBJ1-4, with D unclear. CDR3 size: 11 residues. Trimming took 4 bases from V and 6 from J, leaving 3 bases between them. Germline V CDR1 and CDR2: SGHVS, FQNEAQ. The CDR3: CASSSDEKLFF. The CDR3 region has the DNA TGTGCCAGCAGCTCAGATGAAAAACTGTTTTTT.

A few counts support this clone. CDR3 in DNA: TGTGCCAGCAGCCGAGGACAGGCTCAGCCCCAGCATTTT. Translating it yields CASSRGQAQPQHF. This chain joins TRBV14 and TRBJ1-5; the match to TRBD1 covers 7 bases. The ends lost 4 bases at V and 6 bases at J; junction bases unmatched: 3. The CDR3 loop spans 13 amino acids. Germline V lookup: CDR1 SGHDN, CDR2 FVKESK.

As for this clone: The junction departs from germline at one end; a sequencing error may be responsible. The chain recombines TRBV7-2 with TRBJ2-4; D perhaps matches TRBD2 (5 bases). This CDR3 comprises 14 residues. Germline CDR1 SGHTA, CDR2 FQGNSA. The CDR3 DNA sequence: TGTGCCAGCAGCTTAGTGGAGGCCATAAACATTCAGTACTTC. Protein: CASSLVEAINIQYF.

The sample holds one count of this clone. The chain combines TRBV7-8 with TRBJ2-1; TRBD1 matches at 8 bases. Germline V lookup: CDR1 SGHVS, CDR2 FQNEAQ. The CDR3 loop spans 15 amino acids. The trim removed 5 bases at V and 8 bases at J, leaving 11 bases unmatched. CDR3 loop: CASSPINRGADEQFF. For the CDR3, the DNA is TGTGCCAGCAGCCCAATAAACAGGGGGGCGGATGAGCAGTTCTTC.

This clone has only one observation. The chain has TRBV27 and TRBJ1-5; D unclear. The V gene's germline CDR1 is MNHEY and CDR2 SMNVEV (reference sequence). V was pared by 6 bases and J by 0 bases, with 9 bases between. CDR3 length: 14 residues. This chain's CDR3 is CASRAGRSNQPQHF. Here the CDR3 DNA reads TGTGCCAGCAGGGCGGGTCGTAGCAATCAGCCCCAGCATTTT.

The chain employs TRBV7-9 and TRBJ2-4, with 10 bases fitting TRBD2. The CDR3 consists of 17 residues. V was pared by 5 bases and J by 4 bases, with 11 bases of the junction left unmatched. Germline CDR1 reads SEHNR; CDR2 reads FQNEAQ (reference sequence). This CDR3 is CASSPGGSGGEKNIQYF. In DNA, the CDR3 is TGTGCCAGCAGCCCGGGAGGAAGCGGGGGGGAAAAAAACATTCAGTACTTC.

CDR3 coding DNA: TGTGCCAGCACCGCGACACCCGGAAACTATGGCTACACCTTC. It encodes CASTATPGNYGYTF. J is TRBJ1-2 and V is TRBV6-6, with D unclear. CDR3 length: 14 amino acids. Trimming took 7 bases from V and 2 from J, leaving 14 bases between them. Germline CDR1 and CDR2: MNHNY and SVGAGI (reference sequence).

This clone was seen once. The chain uses TRBV23-1 and TRBJ2-7; D gene ambiguous. TRBV23-1 is an ORF for which the function is uncertain. V was pared by 3 bases and J by 5 bases, with 8 bases between. The CDR3 is made up of 12 amino acids. CDR3 nucleotides: TGCGCCAGCAGTCAGGGGTTCCACGAGCAGTACTTC. Protein sequence: CASSQGFHEQYF.

The count of this clone is one. Other DNA sequences within the sample encode an identical CDR3. The chain joins TRBV9 to TRBJ2-3; a weak D match, TRBD2 (7 bases). Germline V gene lookup returns CDR1 SGDLS and CDR2 YYNGEE. This CDR3 spans 14 amino acids. The V and J ends lost 3 bases and 4 bases respectively, with 12 bases between them. Here the CDR3 reads CASSGGGPADTQYF. CDR3 sequence (DNA): TGTGCCAGCAGCGGGGGGGGGCCTGCAGATACGCAGTATTTT.

The gene calls are TRBV7-2 and TRBJ2-3; D unresolved. This CDR3 is 16 amino acids long. Germline lookup yields CDR1 SGHTA and CDR2 FQGNSA. V lost 5 bases and J lost 1, with 16 bases in between. CDR3 nucleotide sequence: TGTGCCAGCAGCCGAATCGTACCCGGCGGCACAGATACGCAGTATTTT. Amino acid sequence: CASSRIVPGGTDTQYF.

Only one count was recorded for this clone. This chain connects TRBV27 to TRBJ2-5, with 8 bases aligning to TRBD1. Germline CDR1 MNHEY, CDR2 SMNVEV (reference sequence). The CDR3 runs to 15 residues. Losses at the gene ends were 5 bases for V and 5 bases for J; bases not matched to a gene: 10. CDR3: CASSQQGARWETQYF. In DNA form, the CDR3 reads TGTGCCAGCAGTCAGCAGGGGGCTCGATGGGAGACCCAGTACTTC.

The chain recombines TRBV5-1 with TRBJ1-2, with D maybe TRBD1 (6 bases). The germline V gene has CDR1 SGHRS and CDR2 YFSETQ. V dropped 0 bases and J dropped 8 bases, with 14 bases sitting between them. This CDR3 has 14 amino acids. The CDR3 protein is CASSLGQARSGYTF. The CDR3 nucleotides read TGCGCCAGCAGCTTGGGACAGGCTCGATCGGGCTACACCTTC.

The chain employs TRBV30 and TRBJ1-6; 8 bases fit TRBD1. This CDR3 comprises 13 residues. The germline V gene encodes CDR1 GTSNPN and CDR2 SVGIG (reference sequence). V lost 4 bases, J lost 9 bases, and 5 bases stayed unmatched. CDR3 sequence: CAWTPDRASPLHF. The CDR3 nucleotides are TGTGCCTGGACCCCGGACAGGGCTTCACCCCTCCACTTT.

This clone was seen a few times. The chain recombines TRBV6-1 with TRBJ1-5, with 8 bases identical to TRBD1. Losses at the gene ends were 6 bases for V and 7 bases for J; bases not matched to a gene: 5. The CDR3 length is 13 residues. CDR1 is MNHNS and CDR2 is SASEGT in the germline V gene. CDR3 coding DNA: TGTGCCAGCAGCCCCGACAGGGGCCAGCCCCAGCATTTT. It yields the protein CASSPDRGQPQHF.

The chain joins TRBV5-6 to TRBJ2-3, with a tentative D call TRBD1 (5 bases). The CDR3 is 13 residues long. Per germline, CDR1 SGHDT and CDR2 YYEEEE. Trimming shortened V by 2 bases and J by 3 bases, and 7 bases separated the two germline ends. The CDR3 here is CASSFSGTDTQYF. DNA of the CDR3: TGTGCCAGCAGCTTCTCAGGGACAGATACGCAGTATTTT.

This sequence joins TRBV6-1 and TRBJ2-7, with a tentative D call TRBD2 (6 bases). V lost 4 bases to trimming and J lost 3 bases, with 13 bases between them. The germline V gene encodes CDR1 MNHNS and CDR2 SASEGT. This CDR3 is built from 14 residues. DNA for the CDR3: TGTGCCAGCAGTGGCCCGGGAGCTTACTACGAGCAGTACTTC. This codes for CASSGPGAYYEQYF.

The CDR3 nucleotides are TGTGCCAGCTCACCCTCAGGGGGCAAGGATTCACCCCTCCACTTT. Residues: CASSPSGGKDSPLHF. V gene TRBV18 combines with J gene TRBJ1-6; TRBD1 aligns across 8 bases. The CDR3 loop spans 15 amino acids. V dropped 3 bases and J dropped 8; count of bases not matched to a gene: 6. Per the germline V gene, CDR1 is KGHSH and CDR2 is LQKENI.

The chain is built from TRBV5-4 and TRBJ2-1; no definite D call. Trimming cost V 1 base and J 7 bases, with 9 bases left between them. Germline values: CDR1 SGHNT, CDR2 YYREEE (reference sequence). The CDR3 is 13 amino acids. CDR3 bases: TGTGCCAGCAGCTTGCGCTCATTTAATGAGCAGTTCTTC. It yields the protein CASSLRSFNEQFF.

This rearrangement joins TRBV29-1 to TRBJ2-5; D assignment may be TRBD1 or TRBD2 (5 bases each). V was pared by 6 bases and J by 1 base, with 9 bases between. The germline gives CDR1 SQVTM, CDR2 ANQGSEA. The CDR3 contains 12 residues. The CDR3 DNA reads as TGCAGCGTCCGGGACGGCCAAGAGACCCAGTACTTC. This translates into CSVRDGQETQYF.

J is TRBJ1-6 and V is TRBV6-1; D gene ambiguous. Germline loops: CDR1 MNHNS, CDR2 SASEGT. V was trimmed by 6 bases and J by 4 bases, leaving 10 bases between them. The CDR3 has 14 residues. DNA of the CDR3: TGTGCCAGCAGACCCCCAGGTTATAATTCACCCCTCCACTTT. Amino acid sequence: CASRPPGYNSPLHF.

This clone is a singleton in its sample. The chain joins TRBV4-2 to TRBJ2-1, with 8 bases matching TRBD2. V was clipped by 4 bases and J by 1 base; unmatched bases: 0. Germline CDR1 reads LGHNA; CDR2 reads YNFKEQ. The CDR3 spans 14 residues. The CDR3 bases are TGTGCCAGCAGCCCTAGCGGGTCCTACAATGAGCAGTTCTTC. This gives the protein CASSPSGSYNEQFF.